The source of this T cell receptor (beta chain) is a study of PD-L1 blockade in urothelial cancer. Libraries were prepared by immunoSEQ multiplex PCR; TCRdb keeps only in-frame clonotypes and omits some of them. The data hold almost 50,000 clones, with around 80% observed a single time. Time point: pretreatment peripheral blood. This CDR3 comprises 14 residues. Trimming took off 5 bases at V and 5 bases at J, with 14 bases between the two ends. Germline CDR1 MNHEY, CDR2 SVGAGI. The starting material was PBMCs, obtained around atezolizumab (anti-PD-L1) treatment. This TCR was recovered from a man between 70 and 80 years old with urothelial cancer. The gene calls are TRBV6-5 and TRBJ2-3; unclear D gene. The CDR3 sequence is CASSPDLEIDTQYF. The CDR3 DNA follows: TGTGCCAGCAGTCCCGACCTAGAGATAGATACGCAGTATTTT.